Included here is one TCR beta chain sequence, with context. Clones were sequenced by immunoSEQ multiplex PCR, and TCRdb holds only the in-frame ones, with some missing. Of some 100,000 clones listed, 85% to 90% are singletons. This entry is derived from a study of blood T cell repertoires in COVID-19. The CDR3 consists of 19 residues. The sequence was obtained from a woman of 80 years or more with active COVID-19. Sequences were obtained from peripheral blood. The rearrangement links TRBV21-1 to TRBJ1-5; TRBD1 reflects the table's D call only, with no check against the DNA. TRBV21-1 corresponds to a pseudogene. CDR3 region: CASSITSWDRGLRNQPQHF. The DNA for the CDR3 is TGTGCCAGCAGCATTACCTCTTGGGACAGGGGGCTTCGCAATCAGCCCCAGCATTTT.